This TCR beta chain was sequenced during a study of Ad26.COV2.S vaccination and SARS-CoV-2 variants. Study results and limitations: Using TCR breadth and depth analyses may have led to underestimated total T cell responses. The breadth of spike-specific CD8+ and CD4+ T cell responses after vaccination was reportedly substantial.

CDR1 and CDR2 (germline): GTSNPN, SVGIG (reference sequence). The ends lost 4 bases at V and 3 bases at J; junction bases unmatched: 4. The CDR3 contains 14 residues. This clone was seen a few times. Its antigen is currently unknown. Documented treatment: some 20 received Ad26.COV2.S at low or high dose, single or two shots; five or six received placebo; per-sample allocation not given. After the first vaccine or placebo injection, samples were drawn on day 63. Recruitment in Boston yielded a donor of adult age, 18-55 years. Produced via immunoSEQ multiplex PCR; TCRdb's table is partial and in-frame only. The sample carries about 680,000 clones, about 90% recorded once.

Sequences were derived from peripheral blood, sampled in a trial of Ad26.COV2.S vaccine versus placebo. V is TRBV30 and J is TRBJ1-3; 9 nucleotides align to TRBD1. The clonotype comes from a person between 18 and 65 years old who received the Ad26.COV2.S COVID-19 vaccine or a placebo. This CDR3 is CAWTGTGIGNTIYF. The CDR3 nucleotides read TGTGCCTGGACCGGGACAGGGATTGGAAACACCATATATTTT. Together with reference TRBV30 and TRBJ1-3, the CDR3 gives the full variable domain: SQTIHQWPATLVQPVGSPLSLECTVEGTSNPNLYWYRQAAGRGLQLLFYSVGIGQISSEVPQNLSASRPQDRQFILSSKKLLLSDSGFYLCAWTGTGIGNTIYFGEGSWLTVV.